These T cell receptor beta chains were read from a single sample in a study of early T cells in non-severe SARS-CoV-2 infection. TCRdb re-analysed the 5' RACE reads in MiXCR, keeping a single row per CDR3 protein. The sample holds roughly 88,000 distinct CDR3 sequences, approximately 15% seen once. The source material was whole blood. The receptors stem from an adult who was a healthcare worker with PCR-confirmed SARS-CoV-2 infection or an uninfected control (not recorded which). CDR3s include the opening cysteine and the closing phenylalanine or tryptophan. D genes are given only for firm matches. Rows may omit the clone size; those that give it use once, few, many or a size class.

clone_size j_call d_call v_call cdr3_aa cdr3_nt
few TRBJ2-5 - TRBV7-2 CASRYQGETQYF TGTGCCAGCAGATATCAGGGGGAGACCCAGTACTTC
few TRBJ2-1 TRBD1 TRBV9 CASTLTGGAVNEQFF TGTGCCAGCACCCTGACAGGGGGGGCGGTCAATGAGCAGTTCTTC
- TRBJ1-6 - TRBV10-2 CASRNRDLNSPLHF TGCGCCAGCAGAAACCGGGACCTCAATTCACCCCTCCACTTT
many TRBJ2-2 TRBD1 TRBV13 CASSRDRANTGELFF TGTGCCAGCAGCCGGGACAGGGCGAACACCGGGGAGCTGTTTTTT
- TRBJ1-1 TRBD1 TRBV24-1 CATSYGTAVGFF TGTGCCACCAGTTATGGGACAGCCGTCGGTTTCTTT
many TRBJ1-2 TRBD1 TRBV6-1 CASSEDRVTYGYTF TGTGCCAGCAGTGAGGACAGGGTGACGTATGGCTACACCTTC
- TRBJ2-7 TRBD1 TRBV5-4 CASSPNRGNYEQYF TGTGCCAGCAGCCCAAACAGGGGGAACTACGAGCAGTACTTC
- TRBJ1-1 TRBD1 TRBV12-3/TRBV12-4 CASSGTGRGTEAFF TGTGCCAGCAGCGGGACAGGGAGGGGCACTGAAGCTTTCTTT
- TRBJ2-2 - TRBV7-2 CASSPGTRNTGELFF TGTGCCAGCAGCCCCGGGACTCGGAACACCGGGGAGCTGTTTTTT
many TRBJ1-5 - TRBV20-1 CSAIDRQGSNQPQHF TGCAGTGCTATCGATAGGCAGGGTAGCAATCAGCCCCAGCATTTT
many TRBJ2-7 - TRBV3-1 CASSQDGIIYEQYF TGTGCCAGCAGCCAAGACGGGATTATCTACGAGCAGTACTTC
few TRBJ2-4 TRBD1 TRBV4-3 CASSQDDVAGGRRDKNIQYF TGCGCCAGCAGCCAAGATGATGTCGCAGGGGGCAGGAGGGACAAAAACATTCAGTACTTC
- TRBJ1-5 - TRBV19 CASKMIGNQPQHF TGTGCCAGTAAAATGATCGGCAATCAGCCCCAGCATTTT